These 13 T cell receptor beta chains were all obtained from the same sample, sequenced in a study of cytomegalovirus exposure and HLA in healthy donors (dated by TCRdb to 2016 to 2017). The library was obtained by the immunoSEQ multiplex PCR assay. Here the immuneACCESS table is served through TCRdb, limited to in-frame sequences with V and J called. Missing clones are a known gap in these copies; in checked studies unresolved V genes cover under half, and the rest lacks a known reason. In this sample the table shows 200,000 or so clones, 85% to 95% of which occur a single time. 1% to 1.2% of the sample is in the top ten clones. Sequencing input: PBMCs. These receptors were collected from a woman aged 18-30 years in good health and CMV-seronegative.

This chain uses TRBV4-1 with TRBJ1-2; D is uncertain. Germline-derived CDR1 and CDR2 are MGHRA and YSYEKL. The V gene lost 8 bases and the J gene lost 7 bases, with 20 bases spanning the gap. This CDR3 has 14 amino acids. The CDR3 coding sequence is TGCGCCAGCGACCGGGTCAGTTCCCGAGGTGGCTACACCTTC. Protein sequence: CASDRVSSRGGYTF.

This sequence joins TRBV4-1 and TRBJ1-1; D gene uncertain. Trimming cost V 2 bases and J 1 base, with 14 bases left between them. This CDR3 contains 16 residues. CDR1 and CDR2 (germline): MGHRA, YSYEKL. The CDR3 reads CASSQSFSGRNTEAFF. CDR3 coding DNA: TGCGCCAGCAGCCAATCATTCTCAGGCAGGAACACTGAAGCTTTCTTT.

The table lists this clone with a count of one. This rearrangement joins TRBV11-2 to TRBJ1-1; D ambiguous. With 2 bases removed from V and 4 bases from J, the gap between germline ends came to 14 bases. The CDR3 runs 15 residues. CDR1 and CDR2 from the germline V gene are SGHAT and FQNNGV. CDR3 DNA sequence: TGTGCCAGCAGCTTATATGTCGCCGGCGGCACTGAAGCTTTCTTT. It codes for CASSLYVAGGTEAFF.

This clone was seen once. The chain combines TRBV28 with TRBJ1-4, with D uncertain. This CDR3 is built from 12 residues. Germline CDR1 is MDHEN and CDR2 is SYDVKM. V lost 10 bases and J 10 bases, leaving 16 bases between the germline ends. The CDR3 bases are TGTGCCACCTTCGTACGTAGTGGAAAACTGTTTTTT. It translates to CATFVRSGKLFF.

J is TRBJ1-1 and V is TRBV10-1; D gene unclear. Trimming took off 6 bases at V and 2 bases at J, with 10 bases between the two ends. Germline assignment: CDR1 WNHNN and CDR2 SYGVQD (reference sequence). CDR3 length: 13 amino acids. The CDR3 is CASSGNYNTEAFF. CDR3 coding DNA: TGCGCCAGCAGCGGGAACTACAACACTGAAGCTTTCTTT.

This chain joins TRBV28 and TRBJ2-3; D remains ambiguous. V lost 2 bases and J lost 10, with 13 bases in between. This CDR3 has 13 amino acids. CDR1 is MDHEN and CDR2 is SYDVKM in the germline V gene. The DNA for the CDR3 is TGTGCCAGCAGTTTACCCCAGGTGTCGGCGCAGTATTTT. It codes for CASSLPQVSAQYF.

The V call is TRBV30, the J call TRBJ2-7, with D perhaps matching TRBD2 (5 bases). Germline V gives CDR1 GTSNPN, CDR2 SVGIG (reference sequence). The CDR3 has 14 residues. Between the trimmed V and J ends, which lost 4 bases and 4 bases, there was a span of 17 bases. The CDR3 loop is CAWTTMRAPYEQYF. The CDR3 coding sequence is TGTGCCTGGACCACAATGAGGGCTCCGTACGAGCAGTACTTC.

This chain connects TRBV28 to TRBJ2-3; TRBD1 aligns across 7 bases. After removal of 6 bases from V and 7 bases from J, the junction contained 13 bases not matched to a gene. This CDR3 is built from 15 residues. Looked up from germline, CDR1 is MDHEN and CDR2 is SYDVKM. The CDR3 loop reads CASRKTGPTGYTQYF. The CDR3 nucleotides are TGTGCCAGCAGAAAGACAGGGCCAACCGGATATACGCAGTATTTT.

CDR3 nucleotide sequence: TGCGCCAGCAGTGACGAAATAGCGGGAAAAGAGACCCAGTACTTC. Protein product: CASSDEIAGKETQYF. The J gene is TRBJ2-5, the V gene TRBV10-2; 8 bases match TRBD2. This CDR3 comprises 15 residues. V was clipped by 3 bases and J by 3 bases; unmatched bases: 6. The germline gives CDR1 WSHSY, CDR2 SAAADI.

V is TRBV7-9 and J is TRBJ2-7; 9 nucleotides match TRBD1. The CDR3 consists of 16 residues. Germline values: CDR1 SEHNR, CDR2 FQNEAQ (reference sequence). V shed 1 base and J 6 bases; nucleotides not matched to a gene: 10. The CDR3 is CASSLGGGTGIGEQYF. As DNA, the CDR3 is TGTGCCAGCAGCTTAGGGGGCGGGACAGGGATTGGCGAGCAGTACTTC.

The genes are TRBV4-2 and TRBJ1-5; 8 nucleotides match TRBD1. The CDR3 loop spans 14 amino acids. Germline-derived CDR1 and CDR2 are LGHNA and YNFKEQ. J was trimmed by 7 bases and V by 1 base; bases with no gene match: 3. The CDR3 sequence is CASSQGRGLQPQHF. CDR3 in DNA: TGTGCCAGCAGCCAAGGCAGGGGGCTCCAGCCCCAGCATTTT.

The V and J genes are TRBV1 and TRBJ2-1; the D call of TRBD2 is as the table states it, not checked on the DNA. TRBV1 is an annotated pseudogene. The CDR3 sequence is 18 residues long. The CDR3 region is CTSSQDQGREREIYEQFF. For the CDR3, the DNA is TGCACCAGCAGCCAAGATCAGGGCAGAGAGCGGGAGATTTATGAGCAGTTCTTC.

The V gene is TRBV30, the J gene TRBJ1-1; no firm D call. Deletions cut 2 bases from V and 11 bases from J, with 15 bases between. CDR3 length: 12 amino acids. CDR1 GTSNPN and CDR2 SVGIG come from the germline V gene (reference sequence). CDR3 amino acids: CAWSNPGIEAFF. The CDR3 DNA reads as TGTGCCTGGAGTAATCCCGGGATTGAGGCTTTCTTT.